This T cell receptor (beta chain) derives from a study of radiotherapy plus CTLA-4 blockade in lung cancer. Germline V gene lookup returns CDR1 ENHRY and CDR2 SYGVKD. The ends were cut back, 10 bases at V and 8 bases at J, with 18 bases in the middle. The CDR3 is made up of 13 amino acids. Sequenced by immunoSEQ multiplex PCR; TCRdb stores in-frame clones only, minus some. The sample carries 80,000 or so clones, over 70% recorded once. The sequencing used peripheral blood, collected from a patient treated with radiotherapy plus ipilimumab. The chain has TRBV10-3 and TRBJ1-3, with D perhaps TRBD1 (6 bases). This TCR derives from a human donor with non-small cell lung cancer whose response to radiotherapy plus ipilimumab could not be evaluated. Some clones in this sample may be carry-over from other donors' samples. The CDR3 region has the DNA TGTGCCACCCTCAAGGGGGATAAGGACACCATATATTTT. The encoded protein is CATLKGDKDTIYF.